This T cell receptor (beta chain) was documented in a study of blood T cell repertoires in COVID-19. Study as a whole: The United States, Italy and Spain supplied acute and convalescent COVID-19 samples. PBMCs, B-cell-depleted T cells, or T cells were the source of the cDNA or gDNA that made up the material.

The CDR3 is 13 residues long. The V and J ends lost 3 bases and 7 bases, in that order; junction bases with no gene match: 3. Germline CDR1 MNHEY, CDR2 SMNVEV (reference sequence). Authors' data handling: It was from reference gene primer amplification that nucleated cell counts were estimated. Here immunoSEQ multiplex PCR was the method, and the copy in TCRdb shows in-frame clones only, minus some. V and J calls and clone size are given by that table; D and trimming were obtained from the DNA. The repertoire holds around 270,000 clones, with 75% to 95% as singletons. The clonotype originates from a person aged 18-30 years with COVID-19, enrolled during active disease. The chain recombines TRBV27 with TRBJ2-1; 7 nucleotides agree with TRBD2. The sequencing input was peripheral blood. The CDR3 DNA follows: TGTGCCAGCAGTTTTGGAGCGGGGAATGAGCAGTTCTTC. The encoded protein is CASSFGAGNEQFF.